This T cell receptor beta chain was captured by sequencing in a study of T cell responses to AZD1222 COVID-19 vaccine. Looked up from germline, CDR1 is SGHNT and CDR2 is YENEEA. The ends were cut back, 3 bases at V and 3 bases at J, with 12 bases in the middle. The CDR3 has 14 residues. Regarding the study as a whole: The reported proportion of spike-specific TCRs targeting unmutated variant regions was nearly half.

Sequenced by immunoSEQ multiplex PCR; TCRdb stores in-frame clones only, minus some. The data contain 90,000 or so clones, approximately 89% of them singletons. In this sample, this clone turned up a few times. Its antigen is unknown. This TCR came from an adult who received the AZD1222 COVID-19 vaccine. The V call is TRBV11-3, the J call TRBJ2-7; no clear D. Sample: peripheral blood, taken 28 days after the second AZD1222 dose. The CDR3 nucleotides are TGTGCCAGCAGCTTCTTCTCGGGTGGCTACGAGCAGTACTTC. Its translation is CASSFFSGGYEQYF.